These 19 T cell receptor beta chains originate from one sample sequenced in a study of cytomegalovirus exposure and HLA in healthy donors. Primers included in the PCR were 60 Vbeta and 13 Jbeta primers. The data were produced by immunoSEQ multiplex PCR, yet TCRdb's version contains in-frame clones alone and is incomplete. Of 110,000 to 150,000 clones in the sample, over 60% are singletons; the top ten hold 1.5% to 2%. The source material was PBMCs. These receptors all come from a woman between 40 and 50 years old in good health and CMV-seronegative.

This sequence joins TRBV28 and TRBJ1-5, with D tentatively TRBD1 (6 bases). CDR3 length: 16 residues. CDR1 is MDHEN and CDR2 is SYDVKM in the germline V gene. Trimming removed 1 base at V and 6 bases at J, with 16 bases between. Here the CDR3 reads CASSLSLTGNPQPQHF. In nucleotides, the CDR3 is TGTGCCAGCAGTTTATCGCTCACAGGGAACCCTCAGCCCCAGCATTTT.

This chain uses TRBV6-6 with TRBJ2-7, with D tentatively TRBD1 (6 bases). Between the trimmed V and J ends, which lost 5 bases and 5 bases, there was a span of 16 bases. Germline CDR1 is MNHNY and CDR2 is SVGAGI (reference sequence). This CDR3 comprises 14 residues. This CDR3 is CASSKTGVTHEQYF. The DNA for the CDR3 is TGTGCCAGCAGTAAGACAGGTGTAACCCACGAGCAGTACTTC.

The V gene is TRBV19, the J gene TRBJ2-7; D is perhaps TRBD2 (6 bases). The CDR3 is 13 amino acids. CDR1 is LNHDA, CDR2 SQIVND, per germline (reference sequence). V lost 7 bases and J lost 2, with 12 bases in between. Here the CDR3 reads CASNRGDTYEQYF. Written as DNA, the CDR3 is TGTGCCAGTAATCGCGGGGATACCTACGAGCAGTACTTC.

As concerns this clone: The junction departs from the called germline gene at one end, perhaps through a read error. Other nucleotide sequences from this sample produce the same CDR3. In DNA form, the CDR3 reads TGTGCCAGTAGCTTAGGTTGGCAGGGGGCTGATAGCACTGAAGCTTTCTTT. Its translation is CASSLGWQGADSTEAFF. The V gene is TRBV7-9, the J gene TRBJ1-1, with 8 bases lining up with TRBD1. The germline CDR1 and CDR2 sequences are SEHNR and FQNEAQ (reference sequence). The CDR3 extends over 17 amino acids.

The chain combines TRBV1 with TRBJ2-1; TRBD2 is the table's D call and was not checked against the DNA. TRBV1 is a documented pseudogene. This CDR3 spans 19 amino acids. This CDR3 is CTSSQDGRSEMSPYNEQFF. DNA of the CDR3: TGCACCAGCAGCCAAGATGGCCGGAGCGAAATGTCCCCCTACAATGAGCAGTTCTTC.

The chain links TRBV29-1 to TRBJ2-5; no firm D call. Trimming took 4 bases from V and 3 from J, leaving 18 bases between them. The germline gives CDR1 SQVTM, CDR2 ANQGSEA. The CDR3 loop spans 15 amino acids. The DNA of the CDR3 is TGCAGCGTTGTGTACAGTCGGATCCCAAAAGAGACCCAGTACTTC. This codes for CSVVYSRIPKETQYF.

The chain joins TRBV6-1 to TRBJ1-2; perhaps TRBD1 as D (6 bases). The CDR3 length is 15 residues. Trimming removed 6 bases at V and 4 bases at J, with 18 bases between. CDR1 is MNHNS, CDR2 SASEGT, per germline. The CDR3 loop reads CASSLTGMGAYGYTF. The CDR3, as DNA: TGTGCCAGCAGCCTTACAGGGATGGGGGCCTATGGCTACACCTTC.

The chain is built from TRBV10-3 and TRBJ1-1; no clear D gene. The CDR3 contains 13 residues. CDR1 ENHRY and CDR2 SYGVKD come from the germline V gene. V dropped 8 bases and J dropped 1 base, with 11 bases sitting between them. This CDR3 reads CAIGGTQNTEAFF. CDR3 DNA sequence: TGTGCCATCGGCGGCACTCAGAACACTGAAGCTTTCTTT.

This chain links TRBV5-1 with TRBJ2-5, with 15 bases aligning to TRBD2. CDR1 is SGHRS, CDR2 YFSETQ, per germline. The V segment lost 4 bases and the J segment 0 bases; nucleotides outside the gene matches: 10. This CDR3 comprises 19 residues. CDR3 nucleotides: TGCGCCAGCAGCCCCGGGACTAGCGGGGGGCTTTTGTACCAAGAGACCCAGTACTTC. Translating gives CASSPGTSGGLLYQETQYF.

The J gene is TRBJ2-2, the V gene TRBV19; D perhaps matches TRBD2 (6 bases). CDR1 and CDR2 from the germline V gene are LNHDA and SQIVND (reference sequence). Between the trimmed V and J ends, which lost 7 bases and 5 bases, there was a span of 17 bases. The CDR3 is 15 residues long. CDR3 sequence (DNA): TGTGCCAGTATCCTTGGGACCCGGGGGACCGGGGAGCTGTTTTTT. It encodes CASILGTRGTGELFF.

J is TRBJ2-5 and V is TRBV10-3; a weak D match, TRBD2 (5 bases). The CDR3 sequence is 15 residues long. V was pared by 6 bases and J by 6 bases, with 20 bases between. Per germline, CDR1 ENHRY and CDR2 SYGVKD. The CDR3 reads CAIREELSGTKTQYF. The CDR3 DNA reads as TGTGCCATCAGGGAAGAGTTGAGCGGTACCAAGACCCAGTACTTC.

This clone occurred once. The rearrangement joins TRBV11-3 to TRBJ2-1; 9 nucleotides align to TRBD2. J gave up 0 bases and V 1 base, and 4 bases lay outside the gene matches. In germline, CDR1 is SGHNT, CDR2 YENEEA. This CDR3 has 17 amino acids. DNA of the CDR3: TGTGCCAGCAGCTTAGGGGGTAGCGGGAGCTCCTACAATGAGCAGTTCTTC. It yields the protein CASSLGGSGSSYNEQFF.

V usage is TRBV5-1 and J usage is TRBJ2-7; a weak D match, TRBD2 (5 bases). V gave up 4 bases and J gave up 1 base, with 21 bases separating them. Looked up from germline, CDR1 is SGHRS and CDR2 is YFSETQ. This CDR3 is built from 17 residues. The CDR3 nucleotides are TGCGCCAGCAGCCCCGTCTTCCCGGCCCGGGGTTCCTACGAGCAGTACTTC. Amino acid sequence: CASSPVFPARGSYEQYF. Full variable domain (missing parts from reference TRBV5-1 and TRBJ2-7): KAGVTQTPRYLIKTRGQQVTLSCSPISGHRSVSWYQQTPGQGLQFLFEYFSETQRNKGNFPGRFSGRQFSNSRSEMNVSTLELGDSALYLCASSPVFPARGSYEQYFGPGTRLTVT.

CDR3 bases: TGTGCCAGCAGCGTAGGTCTCGGAGGACAGCCCCAGCATTTT. Protein: CASSVGLGGQPQHF. This sequence joins TRBV9 and TRBJ1-5; D not certain. The ends were cut back, 0 bases at V and 7 bases at J, with 11 bases in the middle. The V gene's germline CDR1 is SGDLS and CDR2 YYNGEE. This CDR3 spans 14 amino acids.

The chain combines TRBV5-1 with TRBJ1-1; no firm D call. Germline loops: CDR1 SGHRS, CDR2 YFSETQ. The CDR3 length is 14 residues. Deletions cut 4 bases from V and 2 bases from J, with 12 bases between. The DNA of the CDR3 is TGCGCCAGCAGCCTGGGAGGTTACAACACTGAAGCTTTCTTT. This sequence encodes CASSLGGYNTEAFF.

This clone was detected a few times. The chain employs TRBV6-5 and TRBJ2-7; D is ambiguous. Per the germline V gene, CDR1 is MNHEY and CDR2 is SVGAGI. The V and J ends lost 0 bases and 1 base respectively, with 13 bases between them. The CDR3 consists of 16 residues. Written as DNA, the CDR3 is TGTGCCAGCAGTTACTCGAGTAACAGTGGTTCCTACGAGCAGTACTTC. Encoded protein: CASSYSSNSGSYEQYF.

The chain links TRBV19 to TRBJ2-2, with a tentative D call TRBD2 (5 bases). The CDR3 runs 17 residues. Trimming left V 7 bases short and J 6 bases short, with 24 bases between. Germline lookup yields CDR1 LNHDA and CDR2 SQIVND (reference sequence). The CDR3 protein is CASIPSASRHPAGELFF. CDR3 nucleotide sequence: TGTGCCAGTATCCCCTCGGCTAGCCGTCATCCAGCCGGGGAGCTGTTTTTT.

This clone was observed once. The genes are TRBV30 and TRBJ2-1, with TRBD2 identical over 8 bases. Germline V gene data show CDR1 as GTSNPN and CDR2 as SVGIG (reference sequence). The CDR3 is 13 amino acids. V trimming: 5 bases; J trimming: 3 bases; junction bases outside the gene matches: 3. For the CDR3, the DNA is TGTGCCTGGGGTAGCGGGGACTACAATGAGCAGTTCTTC. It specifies CAWGSGDYNEQFF.

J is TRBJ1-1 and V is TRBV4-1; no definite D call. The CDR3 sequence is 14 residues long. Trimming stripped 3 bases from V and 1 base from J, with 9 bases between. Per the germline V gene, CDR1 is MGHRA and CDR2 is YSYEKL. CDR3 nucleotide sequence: TGCGCCAGCAGCCATTGGGCCGGGAACACTGAAGCTTTCTTT. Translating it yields CASSHWAGNTEAFF.